Listed below are T cell receptor beta chains from one sample, sequenced in a study of blood T cell repertoires in COVID-19. The repertoire was sequenced with immunoSEQ multiplex PCR; TCRdb's copy has only in-frame clones and lacks some. This sample has some 160,000 clones, with about four fifths found just once. Material: peripheral blood. The receptors derive from a man between 65 and 85 years old with active or convalescent COVID-19. CDR3s include the opening cysteine and the closing phenylalanine or tryptophan. A D gene is named only where the DNA matches it firmly. Only some rows state a clone size, as once, few, many or a class for expanded clones.

TRBJ1-2 | TRBV24-1 | TRBD1 | 16 | NA | CATSTPYRDRGSGYTF | TGTGCCACCAGCACTCCTTACCGGGACAGGGGGTCTGGCTACACCTTC
TRBJ1-3 | TRBV6-5 | NA | 12 | NA | CASTGPGNTIYF | TGTGCCAGCACTGGGCCCGGAAACACCATATATTTT
TRBJ1-1 | TRBV7-3 | NA | 14 | NA | CASSLTISNTEAFF | TGTGCCAGCAGCTTAACTATCTCGAACACTGAAGCTTTCTTT
TRBJ1-2 | TRBV7-8 | TRBD1 | 13 | NA | CASSTDRNYGYTF | TGTGCCAGCAGCACGGACAGGAACTATGGCTACACCTTC
TRBJ1-2 | TRBV2 | NA | 13 | NA | CASSEFEDYGYTF | TGTGCCAGCAGTGAGTTTGAGGACTATGGCTACACCTTC
TRBJ2-1 | TRBV3-1/TRBV3-2 | NA | 13 | many | CASSQRSRGEQFF | TGTGCCAGCAGCCAGAGATCCAGAGGTGAGCAGTTCTTC
TRBJ2-7 | TRBV11-2 | TRBD2 | 16 | NA | CASSSLKARERNEQYF | TGTGCCAGCAGCTCTCTAAAGGCGCGGGAGAGGAACGAGCAGTACTTC
TRBJ1-5 | TRBV2 | TRBD1 | 14 | NA | CASRTPGGNQPQHF | TGTGCCAGCCGGACGCCAGGGGGTAACCAGCCCCAGCATTTT
TRBJ2-5 | TRBV7-3 | NA | 15 | NA | CASSLGGALQETQYF | TGTGCCAGCAGCTTAGGGGGGGCTTTACAAGAGACCCAGTACTTC
TRBJ1-4 | TRBV7-2 | TRBD1 | 15 | NA | CASRSSLTGGEKLFF | TGTGCCAGCAGATCCTCCCTGACAGGGGGAGAAAAACTGTTTTTT
TRBJ2-6 | TRBV5-4 | NA | 14 | NA | CASSFSSGANVLTF | TGTGCCAGCAGCTTCAGCTCTGGGGCCAACGTCCTGACTTTC
TRBJ1-1 | TRBV19 | TRBD1 | 14 | NA | CASSLWTGETEAFF | TGTGCCAGTAGTCTATGGACAGGGGAAACTGAAGCTTTCTTT
TRBJ2-5 | TRBV27 | TRBD2 | 17 | NA | CASSPIGTSGSLETQYF | TGTGCCAGCAGTCCCATTGGGACTAGCGGGAGTTTAGAGACCCAGTACTTC
TRBJ2-3 | TRBV6-6 | TRBD2 | 15 | NA | CASIGNGRATDTQYF | TGTGCCAGCATAGGTAACGGGAGGGCCACAGATACGCAGTATTTT
TRBJ2-5 | TRBV1 | NA | 14 | NA | CTSSQDLAGETQYF | TGCACCAGCAGCCAAGATCTTGCGGGAGAGACCCAGTACTTC
TRBJ1-4 | TRBV3-1/TRBV3-2 | TRBD1 | 15 | NA | CASSPPGQEGEKLFF | TGTGCCAGCAGCCCCCCAGGACAGGAAGGGGAAAAACTGTTTTTT
TRBJ1-3 | TRBV11-2 | NA | 16 | NA | CASRRGGSKAGNTIYF | TGTGCCAGCAGACGGGGGGGATCTAAAGCTGGAAACACCATATATTTT
TRBJ1-2 | TRBV6-5 | NA | 13 | once | CASSYGGDYGYTF | TGTGCCAGCAGTTACGGGGGGGACTATGGCTACACCTTC
TRBJ1-3 | TRBV25-1 | TRBD1 | 18 | NA | CASPRRWDSKFSGNTIYF | TGTGCCAGCCCCCGAAGATGGGACAGCAAATTCTCTGGAAACACCATATATTTT
TRBJ2-2 | TRBV11-2 | NA | 15 | NA | CASSLGRWITGELFF | TGTGCCAGCAGCTTAGGGCGGTGGATCACCGGGGAGCTGTTTTTT
TRBJ1-1 | TRBV10-1 | NA | 14 | once | CASSEETAGTEAFF | TGCGCCAGCAGTGAGGAGACCGCGGGCACTGAAGCTTTCTTT
TRBJ1-5 | TRBV5-6 | NA | 16 | NA | CASSSGRGWSNQPQHF | TGTGCCAGCAGCTCCGGTAGGGGTTGGAGCAATCAGCCCCAGCATTTT
TRBJ2-3 | TRBV7-9 | TRBD2 | 15 | NA | CASSSLAGTTDTQYF | TGTGCCAGCAGCTCACTAGCGGGGACCACAGATACGCAGTATTTT
TRBJ2-2 | TRBV7-2 | TRBD2 | 16 | NA | CASSAASGANTGELFF | TGTGCCAGCAGCGCCGCCAGCGGGGCCAACACCGGGGAGCTGTTTTTT
TRBJ2-7 | TRBV7-8 | TRBD1 | 17 | NA | CASSPPPGRGQGYEQYF | TGTGCCAGCAGCCCCCCTCCCGGGCGGGGACAGGGCTACGAGCAGTACTTC
TRBJ2-5 | TRBV5-1 | NA | 13 | NA | CASSLGSFETQYF | TGCGCCAGCAGCTTGGGTAGCTTTGAGACCCAGTACTTC
TRBJ2-2 | TRBV9 | TRBD1 | 15 | NA | CASSVDRGNTGELFF | TGTGCCAGCAGCGTCGACAGGGGGAACACCGGGGAGCTGTTTTTT
TRBJ2-3 | TRBV7-2 | TRBD2 | 15 | NA | CASKRLAGFTDTQYF | TGTGCCAGCAAGAGACTAGCGGGGTTCACAGATACGCAGTATTTT
TRBJ2-1 | TRBV5-1 | TRBD2 | 15 | NA | CASSLGAGVINEQFF | TGCGCCAGCAGCTTGGGAGCGGGAGTGATCAATGAGCAGTTCTTC
TRBJ1-1 | TRBV6-1 | TRBD1 | 16 | NA | CASSAYLTGLNTEAFF | TGTGCCAGCAGTGCTTACTTGACAGGGTTAAACACTGAAGCTTTCTTT
TRBJ1-4 | TRBV3-1/TRBV3-2 | NA | 17 | NA | CASSGNLGQGKGEKLFF | TGTGCCAGCAGCGGTAACCTAGGGCAGGGGAAGGGTGAAAAACTGTTTTTT
TRBJ1-1 | TRBV30 | NA | 14 | NA | CAWTRRGAGTEAFF | TGTGCCTGGACCCGGCGGGGGGCTGGCACTGAAGCTTTCTTT
TRBJ1-4 | TRBV4-3 | NA | 15 | NA | CASSQDLATEEKLFF | TGCGCCAGCAGCCAAGATCTTGCGACTGAAGAAAAACTGTTTTTT
TRBJ1-2 | TRBV9 | NA | 15 | once | CASSVAPGEGYGYTF | TGTGCCAGCAGCGTAGCTCCAGGGGAGGGGTATGGCTACACCTTC
TRBJ2-3 | TRBV5-1 | TRBD2 | 20 | few | CASSPYPGLAGGRGTDTQYF | TGCGCCAGCAGCCCATACCCGGGACTAGCGGGAGGGCGCGGCACAGATACGCAGTATTTT
TRBJ1-6 | TRBV6-1 | NA | 13 | few | CASSENSNSPLHF | TGTGCCAGCAGTGAAAACAGCAATTCACCCCTCCACTTT
TRBJ1-1 | TRBV19 | NA | 14 | NA | CASSNPQGGTEAFF | TGTGCCAGTAGTAACCCGCAGGGTGGAACTGAAGCTTTCTTT
TRBJ1-2 | TRBV30 | TRBD1 | 14 | NA | CAWRRGTVNYGYTF | TGTGCCTGGAGAAGGGGGACAGTTAACTATGGCTACACCTTC
TRBJ1-2 | TRBV6-2/TRBV6-3 | TRBD1 | 15 | NA | CASSSRGQGMNGYTF | TGTGCCAGCAGTAGCCGGGGACAGGGGATGAATGGCTACACCTTC
TRBJ1-2 | TRBV6-5 | TRBD1 | 14 | NA | CASSQTGQGVGYTF | TGTGCCAGCAGTCAAACGGGACAGGGAGTAGGCTACACCTTC
TRBJ1-5 | TRBV3-1/TRBV3-2 | TRBD1 | 17 | NA | CASSQARQGRYVQPQHF | TGTGCCAGCAGCCAAGCCCGACAGGGGAGGTATGTTCAGCCCCAGCATTTT
TRBJ1-3 | TRBV28 | TRBD1 | 15 | NA | CASSVRGQKGNTIYF | TGTGCCAGCAGTGTACGGGGACAGAAGGGAAACACCATATATTTT
TRBJ2-5 | TRBV9 | NA | 16 | NA | CASSVGTPLGGETQYF | TGTGCCAGCAGCGTAGGGACTCCCCTGGGTGGAGAGACCCAGTACTTC
TRBJ1-5 | TRBV28 | NA | 12 | NA | CASTDRGQPQHF | TGTGCCAGCACGGACAGAGGGCAGCCCCAGCATTTT
TRBJ1-3 | TRBV18 | NA | 17 | NA | CASSPLGGASSGNTIYF | TGTGCCAGCTCACCCCTAGGGGGGGCCAGCTCTGGAAACACCATATATTTT
TRBJ2-2 | TRBV18 | NA | 17 | few | CASRSTPGTTNTGELFF | TGTGCCAGCCGCTCTACCCCCGGGACAACGAACACCGGGGAGCTGTTTTTT
TRBJ2-5 | TRBV5-1 | TRBD2 | 15 | NA | CASSWGTSGQETQYF | TGCGCCAGCAGCTGGGGGACTAGCGGACAAGAGACCCAGTACTTC
TRBJ2-1 | TRBV9 | TRBD1 | 16 | few | CASSAHRDRGINEQFF | TGTGCCAGCAGCGCCCACCGGGACAGGGGGATCAATGAGCAGTTCTTC
TRBJ2-1 | TRBV18 | TRBD2 | 16 | NA | CASSPQSGSLYNEQFF | TGTGCCAGCTCACCACAGAGCGGGAGCCTCTACAATGAGCAGTTCTTC
TRBJ1-1 | TRBV14 | NA | 13 | NA | CASSPVNRPEAFF | TGTGCCAGCAGCCCGGTGAACAGGCCCGAAGCTTTCTTT
TRBJ2-6 | TRBV19 | TRBD1 | 18 | NA | CASTRMGTGGTGANVLTF | TGTGCCAGTACCCGCATGGGGACAGGGGGCACTGGGGCCAACGTCCTGACTTTC
TRBJ1-1 | TRBV29-1 | NA | 13 | NA | CSVGPGLNTEAFF | TGCAGCGTTGGGCCAGGATTGAACACTGAAGCTTTCTTT
TRBJ2-5 | TRBV7-9 | TRBD2 | 13 | NA | CASSLSGEETQYF | TGTGCCAGCAGCTTGAGCGGGGAGGAGACCCAGTACTTC
TRBJ2-3 | TRBV19 | NA | 13 | NA | CASSRERTDTQYF | TGTGCCAGTAGCCGAGAGAGGACAGATACGCAGTATTTT
TRBJ1-5 | TRBV6-1 | TRBD1 | 15 | once | CASSEGDRGNQPQHF | TGTGCCAGCAGTGAAGGGGACAGGGGCAATCAGCCCCAGCATTTT